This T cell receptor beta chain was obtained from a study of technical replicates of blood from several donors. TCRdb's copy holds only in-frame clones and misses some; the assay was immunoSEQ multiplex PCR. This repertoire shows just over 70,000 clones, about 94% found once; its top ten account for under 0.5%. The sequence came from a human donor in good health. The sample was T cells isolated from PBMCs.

The DNA of the CDR3 is TGTGCCATCAGTGATGGGTGGGAGGGCCAGGAGACCCAGTACTTC. Translation: CAISDGWEGQETQYF. The chain carries TRBV10-3 and TRBJ2-5, with TRBD2 matching over 7 bases. V was pared by 3 bases and J by 5 bases, with 9 bases of the junction left unmatched. CDR3 size: 15 residues. Per the germline V gene, CDR1 is ENHRY and CDR2 is SYGVKD.